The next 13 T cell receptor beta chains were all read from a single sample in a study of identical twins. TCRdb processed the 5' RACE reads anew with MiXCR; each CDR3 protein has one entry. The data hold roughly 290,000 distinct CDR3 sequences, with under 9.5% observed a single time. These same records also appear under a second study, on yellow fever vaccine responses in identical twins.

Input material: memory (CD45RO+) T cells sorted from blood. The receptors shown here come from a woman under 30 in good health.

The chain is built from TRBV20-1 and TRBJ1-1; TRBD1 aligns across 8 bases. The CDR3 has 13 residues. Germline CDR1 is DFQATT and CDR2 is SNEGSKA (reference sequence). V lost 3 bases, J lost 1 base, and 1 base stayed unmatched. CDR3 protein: CSARGTGNTEAFF. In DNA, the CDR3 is TGCAGTGCTAGGGGGACAGGGAACACTGAAGCTTTCTTT.

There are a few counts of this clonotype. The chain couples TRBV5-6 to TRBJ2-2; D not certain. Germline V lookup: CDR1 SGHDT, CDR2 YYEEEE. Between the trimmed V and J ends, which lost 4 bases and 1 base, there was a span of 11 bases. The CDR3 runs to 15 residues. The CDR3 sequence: CASSPPWGNTGELFF. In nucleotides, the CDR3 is TGTGCCAGCAGCCCGCCATGGGGGAACACCGGGGAGCTGTTTTTT.

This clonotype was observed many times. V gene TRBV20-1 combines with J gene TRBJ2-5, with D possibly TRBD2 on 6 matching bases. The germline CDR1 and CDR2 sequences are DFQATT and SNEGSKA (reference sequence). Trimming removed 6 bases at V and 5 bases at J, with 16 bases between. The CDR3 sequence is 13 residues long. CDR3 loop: CSADGTQGETQYF. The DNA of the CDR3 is TGCAGTGCCGACGGGACTCAAGGGGAGACCCAGTACTTC.

In DNA, the CDR3 is TGTGCCAGCAGCTTGCCTGGGACAGCCTACGAGCAGTACGTC. This sequence encodes CASSLPGTAYEQYV. This chain uses TRBV5-5 with TRBJ2-7; TRBD1 matches at 7 bases. V lost 1 base and J lost 2; bases outside the gene matches: 3. The CDR3 loop spans 14 amino acids. Germline V gene data show CDR1 as SGHKS and CDR2 as YYEKEE (reference sequence).

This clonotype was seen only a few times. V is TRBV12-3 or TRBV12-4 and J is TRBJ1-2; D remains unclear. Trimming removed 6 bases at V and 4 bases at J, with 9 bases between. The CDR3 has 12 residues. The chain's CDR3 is CASSLRAYGYTF. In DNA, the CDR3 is TGTGCCAGCAGCCTCAGAGCCTATGGCTACACCTTC.

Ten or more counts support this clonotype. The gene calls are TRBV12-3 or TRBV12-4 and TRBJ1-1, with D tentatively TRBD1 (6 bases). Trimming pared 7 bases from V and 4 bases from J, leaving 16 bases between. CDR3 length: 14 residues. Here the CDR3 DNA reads TGTGCCAGCATCCAAACAGGGACCGTCACTGAAGCTTTCTTT. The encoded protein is CASIQTGTVTEAFF.

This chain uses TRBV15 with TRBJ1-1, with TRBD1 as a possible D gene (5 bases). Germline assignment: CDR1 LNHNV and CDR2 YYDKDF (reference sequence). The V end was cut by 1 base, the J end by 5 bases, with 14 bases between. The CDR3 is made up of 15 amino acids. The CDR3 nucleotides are TGTGCCACCAGCAGAGGGGCCCCCCAGGGTACTGAAGCTTTCTTT. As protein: CATSRGAPQGTEAFF. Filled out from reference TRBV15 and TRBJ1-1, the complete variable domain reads DAMVIQNPRYQVTQFGKPVTLSCSQTLNHNVMYWYQQKSSQAPKLLFHYYDKDFNNEADTPDNFQSRRPNTSFCFLDIRSPGLGDTAMYLCATSRGAPQGTEAFFGQGTRLTVV.

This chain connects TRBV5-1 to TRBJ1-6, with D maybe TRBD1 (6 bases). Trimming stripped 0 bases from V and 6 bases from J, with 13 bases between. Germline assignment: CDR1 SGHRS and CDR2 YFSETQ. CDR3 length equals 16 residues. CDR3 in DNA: TGCGCCAGCAGCTTGGGGCACACAGGGACTAATTCACCCCTCCACTTT. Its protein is CASSLGHTGTNSPLHF.

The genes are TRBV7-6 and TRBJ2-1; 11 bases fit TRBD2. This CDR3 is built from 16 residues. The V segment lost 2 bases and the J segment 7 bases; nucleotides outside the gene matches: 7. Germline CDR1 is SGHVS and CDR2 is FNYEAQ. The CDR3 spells CASSLTTSGSKNEQFF. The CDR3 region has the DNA TGTGCCAGCAGCTTAACTACTAGCGGGAGTAAGAATGAGCAGTTCTTC.

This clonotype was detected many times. In DNA form, the CDR3 reads TGCGCCAGCAGCCCGCCAAGGGGGCGGCTGGAGCAGTTCTTC. It translates to CASSPPRGRLEQFF. The gene calls are TRBV4-1 and TRBJ2-1; 7 positions agree with TRBD1. The CDR3 consists of 14 residues. Germline V gives CDR1 MGHRA, CDR2 YSYEKL. J lost 10 bases, V lost 4 bases, and 10 bases had no gene match.

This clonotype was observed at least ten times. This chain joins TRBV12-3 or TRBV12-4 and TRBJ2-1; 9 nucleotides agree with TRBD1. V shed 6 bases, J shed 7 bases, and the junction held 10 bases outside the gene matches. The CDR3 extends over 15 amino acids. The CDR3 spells CASSRRDRDMNEQFF. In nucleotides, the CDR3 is TGTGCCAGCAGCCGCCGGGACAGGGATATGAATGAGCAGTTCTTC.

The CDR3 bases are TGTGCCAGCAGTTTACGGACAGGGGACTATGGCTACACCTTC. It is translated as CASSLRTGDYGYTF. The V call is TRBV27, the J call TRBJ1-2; 9 nucleotides match TRBD1. The CDR3 runs 14 residues. Trimming at V came to 2 bases and at J to 3 bases, leaving 1 base not matched to a gene. Germline CDR1 reads MNHEY; CDR2 reads SMNVEV (reference sequence).

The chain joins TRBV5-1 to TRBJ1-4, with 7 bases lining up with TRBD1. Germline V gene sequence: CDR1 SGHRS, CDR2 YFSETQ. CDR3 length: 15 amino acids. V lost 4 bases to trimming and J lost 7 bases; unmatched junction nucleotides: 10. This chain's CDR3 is CASSKTTGTSEKLFF. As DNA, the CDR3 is TGCGCCAGCAGCAAAACGACAGGGACAAGTGAAAAACTGTTTTTT.